This T cell receptor beta chain is drawn from a study of Graves' ophthalmopathy and Graves' hyperthyroidism. Study-wide context: There was a collection of peripheral blood at initial diagnosis, before any treatment.

Germline CDR1 is DFQATT and CDR2 is SNEGSKA (reference sequence). The CDR3 has 16 amino acids. TCR beta CDR3 amplification used RNA transcripts. HTBI-primed RT-PCR formed the first round, and a multiplex PCR formed the second. TCRdb itself ran the multiplex PCR reads through MiXCR, one entry per CDR3 protein. The repertoire holds almost 750,000 distinct CDR3 sequences, with 35% to 50% as singletons. This clonotype showed up just once. The source of this sequence is an adult man with Graves' ophthalmopathy. Sequences were obtained from peripheral blood. The chain recombines TRBV20-1 with TRBJ2-7, with TRBD2 matching over 13 bases. Judging by the DNA end, TRBJ2-5 fits better; the J call may be wrong. CDR3 in DNA: TGCAGTGCCGAATCGGGACTAGCGGGGTTTCAAGAGACCCAGTACTTC. This translates into CSAESGLAGFQETQYF.